This record looks at one TCR beta chain sequence and its context. Amplification of TCR beta CDR3 regions was performed using RNA transcripts as template. First-round RT-PCR with HTBI primers amplified the TCR CDR3 region. Each CDR3 protein is one row after TCRdb ran MiXCR on the multiplex PCR reads. The sample yields a few hundred thousand distinct CDR3 sequences, 12% to 15% seen once. The cohort's ophthalmopathy patients, a group with duration under 3 months, had a Clinical Activity Score of at least 3 and a NOSPECS grade of at least 4. Patients were excluded for uncontrolled infection, other autoimmune disease, pregnancy or lactation. Diagnosis relied on clinical symptoms, serum thyroxine and TRAb, thyroid ultrasound and orbital computed tomography. The sample belongs to a study of T cells in Graves' hyperthyroidism and ophthalmopathy. Study-wide context: Specimen type is peripheral blood, collected at initial diagnosis prior to any treatment.

The CDR3 consists of 18 residues. Germline-derived CDR1 and CDR2 are LGHDT and YNNKEL (reference sequence). J was trimmed by 5 bases and V by 2 bases; bases with no gene match: 13. Sequenced input: blood. The chain combines TRBV3-1 with TRBJ2-5, with 11 bases matching TRBD2. The receptor was derived from a woman aged 40-49 years with Graves' ophthalmopathy. CDR3 in amino acids: CASSQLRGLAALKETQYF. The CDR3, as DNA: TGTGCCAGCAGCCAACTCCGGGGACTAGCGGCCTTGAAGGAGACCCAGTACTTC.